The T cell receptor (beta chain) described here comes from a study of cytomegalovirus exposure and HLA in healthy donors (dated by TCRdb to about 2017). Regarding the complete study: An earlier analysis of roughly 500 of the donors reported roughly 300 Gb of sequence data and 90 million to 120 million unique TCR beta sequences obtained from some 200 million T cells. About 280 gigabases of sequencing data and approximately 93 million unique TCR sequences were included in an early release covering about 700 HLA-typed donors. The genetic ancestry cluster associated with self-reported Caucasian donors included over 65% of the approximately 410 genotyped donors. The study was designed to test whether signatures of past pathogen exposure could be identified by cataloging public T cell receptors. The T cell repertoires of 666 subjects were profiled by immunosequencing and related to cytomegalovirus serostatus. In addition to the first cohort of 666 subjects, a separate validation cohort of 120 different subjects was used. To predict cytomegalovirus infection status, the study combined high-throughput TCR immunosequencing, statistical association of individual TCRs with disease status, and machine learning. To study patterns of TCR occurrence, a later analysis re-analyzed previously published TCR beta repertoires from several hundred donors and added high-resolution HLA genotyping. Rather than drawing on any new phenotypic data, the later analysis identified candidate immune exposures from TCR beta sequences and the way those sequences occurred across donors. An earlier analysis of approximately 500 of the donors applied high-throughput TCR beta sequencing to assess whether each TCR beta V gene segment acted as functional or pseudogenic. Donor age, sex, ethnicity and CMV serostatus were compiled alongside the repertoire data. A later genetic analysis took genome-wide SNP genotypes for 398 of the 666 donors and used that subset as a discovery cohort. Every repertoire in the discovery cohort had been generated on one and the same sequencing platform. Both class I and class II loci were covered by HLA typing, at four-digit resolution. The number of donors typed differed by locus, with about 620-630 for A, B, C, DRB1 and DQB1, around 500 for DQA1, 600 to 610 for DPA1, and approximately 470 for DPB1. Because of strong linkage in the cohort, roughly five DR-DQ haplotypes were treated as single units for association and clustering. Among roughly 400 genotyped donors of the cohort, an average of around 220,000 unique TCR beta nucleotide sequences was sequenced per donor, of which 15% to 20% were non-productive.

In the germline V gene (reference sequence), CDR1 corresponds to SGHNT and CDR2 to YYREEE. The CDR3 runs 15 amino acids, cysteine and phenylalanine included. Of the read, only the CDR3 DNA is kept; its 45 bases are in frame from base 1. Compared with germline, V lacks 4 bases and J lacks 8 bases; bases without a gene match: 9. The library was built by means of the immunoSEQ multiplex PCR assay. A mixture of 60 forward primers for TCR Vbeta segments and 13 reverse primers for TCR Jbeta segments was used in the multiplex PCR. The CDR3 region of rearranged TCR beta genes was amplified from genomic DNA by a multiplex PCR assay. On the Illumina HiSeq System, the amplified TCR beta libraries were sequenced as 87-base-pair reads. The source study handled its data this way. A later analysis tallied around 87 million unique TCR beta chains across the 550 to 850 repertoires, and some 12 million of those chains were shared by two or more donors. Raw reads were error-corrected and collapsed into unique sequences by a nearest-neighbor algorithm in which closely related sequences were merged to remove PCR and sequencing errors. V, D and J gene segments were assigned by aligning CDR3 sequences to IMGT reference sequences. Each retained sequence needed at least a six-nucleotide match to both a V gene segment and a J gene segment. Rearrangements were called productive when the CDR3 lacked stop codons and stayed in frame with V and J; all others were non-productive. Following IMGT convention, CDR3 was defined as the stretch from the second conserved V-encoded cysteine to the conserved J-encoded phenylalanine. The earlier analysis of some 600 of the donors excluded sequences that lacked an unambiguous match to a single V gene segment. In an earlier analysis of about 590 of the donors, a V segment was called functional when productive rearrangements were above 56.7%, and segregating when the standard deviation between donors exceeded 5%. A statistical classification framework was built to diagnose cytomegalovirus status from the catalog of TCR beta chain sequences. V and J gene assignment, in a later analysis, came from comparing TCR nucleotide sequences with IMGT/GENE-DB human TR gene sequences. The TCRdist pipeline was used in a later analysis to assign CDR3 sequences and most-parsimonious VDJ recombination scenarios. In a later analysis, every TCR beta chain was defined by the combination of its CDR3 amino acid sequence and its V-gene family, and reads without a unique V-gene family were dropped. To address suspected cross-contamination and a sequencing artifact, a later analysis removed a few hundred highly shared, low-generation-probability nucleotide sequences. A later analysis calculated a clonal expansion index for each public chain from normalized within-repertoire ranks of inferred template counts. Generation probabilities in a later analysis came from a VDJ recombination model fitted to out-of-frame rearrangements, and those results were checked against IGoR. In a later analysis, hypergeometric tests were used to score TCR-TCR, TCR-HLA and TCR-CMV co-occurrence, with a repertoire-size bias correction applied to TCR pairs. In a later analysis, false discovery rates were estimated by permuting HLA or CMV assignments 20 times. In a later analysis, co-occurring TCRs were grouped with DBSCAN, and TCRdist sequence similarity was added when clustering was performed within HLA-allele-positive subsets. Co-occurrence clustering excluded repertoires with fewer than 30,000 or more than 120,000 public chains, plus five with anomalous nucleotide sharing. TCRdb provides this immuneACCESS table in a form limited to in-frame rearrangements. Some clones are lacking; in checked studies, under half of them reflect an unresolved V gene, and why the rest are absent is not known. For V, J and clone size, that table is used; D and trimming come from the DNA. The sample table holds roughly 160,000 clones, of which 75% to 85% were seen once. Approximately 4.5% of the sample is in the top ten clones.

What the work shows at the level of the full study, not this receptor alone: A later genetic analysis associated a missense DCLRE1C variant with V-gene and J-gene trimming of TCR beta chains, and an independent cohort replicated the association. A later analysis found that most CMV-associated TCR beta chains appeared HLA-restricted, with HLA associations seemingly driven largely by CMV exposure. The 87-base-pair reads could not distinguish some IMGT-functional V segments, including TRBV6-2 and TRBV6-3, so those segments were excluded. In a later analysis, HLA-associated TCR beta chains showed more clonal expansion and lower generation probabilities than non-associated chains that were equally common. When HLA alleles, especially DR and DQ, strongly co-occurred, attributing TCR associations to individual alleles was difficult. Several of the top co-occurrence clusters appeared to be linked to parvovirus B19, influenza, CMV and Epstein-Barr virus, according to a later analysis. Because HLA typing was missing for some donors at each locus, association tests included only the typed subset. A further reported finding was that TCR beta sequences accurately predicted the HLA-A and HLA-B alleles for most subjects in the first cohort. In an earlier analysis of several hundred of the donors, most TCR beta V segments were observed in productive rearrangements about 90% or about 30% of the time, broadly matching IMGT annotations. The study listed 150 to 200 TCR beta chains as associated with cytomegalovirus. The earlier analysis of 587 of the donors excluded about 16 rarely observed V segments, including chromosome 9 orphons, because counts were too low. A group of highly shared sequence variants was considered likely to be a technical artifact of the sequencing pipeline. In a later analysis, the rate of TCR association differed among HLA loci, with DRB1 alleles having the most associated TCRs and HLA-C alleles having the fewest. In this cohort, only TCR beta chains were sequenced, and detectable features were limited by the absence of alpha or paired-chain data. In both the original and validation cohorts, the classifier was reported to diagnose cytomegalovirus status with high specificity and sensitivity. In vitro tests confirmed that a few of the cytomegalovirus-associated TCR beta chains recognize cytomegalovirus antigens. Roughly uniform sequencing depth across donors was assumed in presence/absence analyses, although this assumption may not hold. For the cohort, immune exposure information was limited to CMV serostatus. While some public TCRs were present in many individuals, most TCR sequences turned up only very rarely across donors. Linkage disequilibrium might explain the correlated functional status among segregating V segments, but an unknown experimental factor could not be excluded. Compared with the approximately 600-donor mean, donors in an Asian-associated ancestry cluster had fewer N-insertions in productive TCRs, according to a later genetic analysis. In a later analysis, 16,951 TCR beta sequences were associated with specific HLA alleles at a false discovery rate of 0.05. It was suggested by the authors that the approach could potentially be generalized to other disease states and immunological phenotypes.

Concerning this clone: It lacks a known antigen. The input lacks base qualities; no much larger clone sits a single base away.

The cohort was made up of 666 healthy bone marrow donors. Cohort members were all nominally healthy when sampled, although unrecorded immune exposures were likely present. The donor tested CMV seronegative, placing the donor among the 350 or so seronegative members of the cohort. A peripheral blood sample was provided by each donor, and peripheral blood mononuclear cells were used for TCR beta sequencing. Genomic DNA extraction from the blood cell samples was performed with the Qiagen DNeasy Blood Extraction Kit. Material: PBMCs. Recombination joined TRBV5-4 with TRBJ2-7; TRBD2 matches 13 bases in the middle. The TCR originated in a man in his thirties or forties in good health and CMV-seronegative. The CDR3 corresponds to CASSQSGTSGKQQYF. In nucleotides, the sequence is TGTGCCAGCAGCCAATCCGGGACTAGCGGGAAACAGCAGTACTTC.